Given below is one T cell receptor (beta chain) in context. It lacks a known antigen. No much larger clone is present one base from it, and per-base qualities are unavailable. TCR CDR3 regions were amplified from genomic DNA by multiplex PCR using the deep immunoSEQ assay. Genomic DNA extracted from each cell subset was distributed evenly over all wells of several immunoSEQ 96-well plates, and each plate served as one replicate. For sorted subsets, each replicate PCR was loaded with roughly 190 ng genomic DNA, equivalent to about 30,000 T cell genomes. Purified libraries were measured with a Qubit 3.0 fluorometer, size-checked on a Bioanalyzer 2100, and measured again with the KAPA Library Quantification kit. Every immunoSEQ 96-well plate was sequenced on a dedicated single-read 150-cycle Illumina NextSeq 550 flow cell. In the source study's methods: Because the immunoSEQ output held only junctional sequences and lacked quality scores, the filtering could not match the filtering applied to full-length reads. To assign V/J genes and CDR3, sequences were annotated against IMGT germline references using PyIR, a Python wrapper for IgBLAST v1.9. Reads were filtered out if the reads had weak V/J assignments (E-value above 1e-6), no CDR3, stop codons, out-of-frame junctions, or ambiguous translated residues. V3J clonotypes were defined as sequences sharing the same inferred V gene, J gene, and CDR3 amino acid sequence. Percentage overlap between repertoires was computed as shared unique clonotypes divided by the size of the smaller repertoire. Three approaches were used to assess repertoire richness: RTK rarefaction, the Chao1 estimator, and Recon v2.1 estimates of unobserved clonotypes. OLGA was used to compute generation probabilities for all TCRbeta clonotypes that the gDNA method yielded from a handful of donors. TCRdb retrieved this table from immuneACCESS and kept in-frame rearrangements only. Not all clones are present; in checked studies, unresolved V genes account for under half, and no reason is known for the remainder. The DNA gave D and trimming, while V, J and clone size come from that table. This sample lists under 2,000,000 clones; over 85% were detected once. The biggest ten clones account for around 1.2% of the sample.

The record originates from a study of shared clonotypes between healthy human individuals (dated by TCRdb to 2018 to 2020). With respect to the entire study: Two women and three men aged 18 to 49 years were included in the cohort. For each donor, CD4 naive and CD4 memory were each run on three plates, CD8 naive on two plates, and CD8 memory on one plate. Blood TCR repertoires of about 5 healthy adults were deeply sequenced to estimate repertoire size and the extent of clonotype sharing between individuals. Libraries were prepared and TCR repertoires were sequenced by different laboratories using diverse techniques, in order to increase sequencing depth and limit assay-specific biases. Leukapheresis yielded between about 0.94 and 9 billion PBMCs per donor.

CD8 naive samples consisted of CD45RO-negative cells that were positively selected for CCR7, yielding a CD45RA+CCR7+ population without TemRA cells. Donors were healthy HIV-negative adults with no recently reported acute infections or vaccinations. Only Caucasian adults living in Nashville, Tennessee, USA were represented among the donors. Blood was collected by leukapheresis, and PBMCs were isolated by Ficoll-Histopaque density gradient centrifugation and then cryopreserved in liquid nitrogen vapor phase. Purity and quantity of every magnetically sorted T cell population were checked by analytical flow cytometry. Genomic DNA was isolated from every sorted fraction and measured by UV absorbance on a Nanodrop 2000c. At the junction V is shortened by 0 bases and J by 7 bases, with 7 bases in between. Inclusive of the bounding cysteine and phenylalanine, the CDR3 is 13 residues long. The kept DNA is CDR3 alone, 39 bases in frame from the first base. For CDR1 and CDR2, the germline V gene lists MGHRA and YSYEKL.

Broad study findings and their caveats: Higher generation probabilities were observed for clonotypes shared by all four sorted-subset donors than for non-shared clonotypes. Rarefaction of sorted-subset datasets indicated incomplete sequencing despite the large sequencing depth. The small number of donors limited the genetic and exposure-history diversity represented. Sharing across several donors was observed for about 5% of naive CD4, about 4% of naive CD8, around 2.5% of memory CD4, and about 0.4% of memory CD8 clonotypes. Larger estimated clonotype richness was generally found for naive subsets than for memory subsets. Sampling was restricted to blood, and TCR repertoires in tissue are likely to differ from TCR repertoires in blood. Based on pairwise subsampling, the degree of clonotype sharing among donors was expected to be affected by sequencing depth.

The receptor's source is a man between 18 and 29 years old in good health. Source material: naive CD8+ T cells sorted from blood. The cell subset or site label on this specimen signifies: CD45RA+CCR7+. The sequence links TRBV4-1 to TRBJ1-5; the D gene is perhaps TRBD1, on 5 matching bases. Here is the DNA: TGCGCCAGCAGCCAAGAGGGGGTACAGCCCCAGCATTTT. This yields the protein CASSQEGVQPQHF.